These 5 T cell receptor beta chains originate from one sample sequenced in a study of CD8 T cells in ankylosing spondylitis. The study, taken as a whole, reports: Characteristic of ankylosing spondylitis blood, it appeared, was a TCR beta motif comprising several highly homologous variants.

The antigens for these receptors are not known. MiXCR, run by TCRdb on the 5' RACE reads, gives a single entry per CDR3 protein. The table includes 700,000 to 850,000 distinct CDR3 sequences, 12% detected once. The sequencing sample was made of blood, either unsorted or a sorted T cell fraction (not recorded which). These receptors were collected from a male donor with ankylosing spondylitis.

The sample holds a few counts of this clonotype. This chain connects TRBV20-1 to TRBJ2-4; TRBD2 might be the D (5 bases). V lost 7 bases to trimming and J lost 1 base, with 17 bases between them. CDR1 and CDR2 (germline): DFQATT, SNEGSKA (reference sequence). The CDR3 is 15 amino acids. The CDR3 DNA reads TGCAGTGTAGCGCTTGGTAGATACGCCAAAAACATTCAGTACTTC. This encodes CSVALGRYAKNIQYF.

This clonotype showed up just a few times. This chain links TRBV23-1 with TRBJ2-2, with TRBD2 matching over 14 bases. TRBV23-1 is an ORF, with its function uncertain. The CDR3 runs 17 residues. Losses at the gene ends were 3 bases for V and 1 base for J; bases not matched to a gene: 1. The chain's CDR3 is CASSHGLAGGNTGELFF. The CDR3 nucleotides read TGCGCCAGCAGTCACGGACTAGCGGGGGGGAACACCGGGGAGCTGTTTTTT.

This clonotype was observed many times. V is TRBV29-1 and J is TRBJ2-3, with 7 bases matching TRBD1. CDR1 is SQVTM, CDR2 ANQGSEA, per germline. V lost 2 bases, J lost 4 bases, and 6 bases stayed unmatched. There are 14 residues in the CDR3. The DNA for the CDR3 is TGCAGCGTTGAAAAGGGGGCGTCAGCAGATACGCAGTATTTT. Protein product: CSVEKGASADTQYF.

This clonotype was observed at least ten times. The chain carries TRBV4-3 and TRBJ2-7; 8 bases are shared with TRBD2. Germline V lookup: CDR1 LGHNA, CDR2 YSLEER. The CDR3 loop spans 13 amino acids. Trimming cost V 1 base and J 6 bases; bases outside gene matches: 2. The CDR3 reads CASSQAGTSEQYF. As DNA, the CDR3 is TGCGCCAGCAGCCAAGCCGGGACTAGCGAGCAGTACTTC.

The chain combines TRBV4-3 with TRBJ2-1, with 7 bases lining up with TRBD2. After removal of 4 bases from V and 3 bases from J, the junction contained 3 bases not matched to a gene. This CDR3 is built from 14 residues. The germline CDR1 and CDR2 sequences are LGHNA and YSLEER. The CDR3 sequence is CASSLGLFYNEQFF. Here the CDR3 DNA reads TGCGCCAGCAGCCTGGGACTATTCTACAATGAGCAGTTCTTC.